Presented here are 15 T cell receptor beta chains from one specimen sequenced in a study of beta chain features in type 1 diabetes. The isolated RNA, all of it, was reverse transcribed, so expressed TCRB transcripts were what got sequenced. The repertoire was sequenced with immunoSEQ multiplex PCR; TCRdb's copy has only in-frame clones and lacks some. Of under 500,000 clones in the sample, approximately 28% were seen once. The sample comprised naive CD4+ T cells from blood. These receptors all stem from a man aged 18 to 29 in good health.

The J gene is TRBJ1-5, the V gene TRBV7-6; D uncertain. With 0 bases removed from V and 6 bases from J, the gap between germline ends came to 9 bases. CDR1 and CDR2 from the germline V gene are SGHVS and FNYEAQ. The CDR3 has 14 residues. CDR3 loop: CASSLALQAQPQHF. CDR3 sequence (DNA): TGTGCCAGCAGCTTAGCACTGCAGGCTCAGCCCCAGCATTTT.

The chain links TRBV7-2 to TRBJ2-3; TRBD2 matches 10 bases. This CDR3 is built from 16 residues. Germline V CDR1 and CDR2: SGHTA, FQGNSA. V was clipped by 3 bases and J by 6 bases; unmatched bases: 9. The CDR3 loop is CASSLKLAGRLDTQYF. The CDR3 DNA reads TGTGCCAGCAGCTTGAAACTAGCGGGGCGGTTGGATACGCAGTATTTT.

CDR3 nucleotides: TGTGCCTGGAGTGTGGGGCTTCTCAAGGGAGATACGCAGTATTTT. It encodes CAWSVGLLKGDTQYF. V usage is TRBV30 and J usage is TRBJ2-3, with D perhaps TRBD1 (5 bases). Looked up from germline, CDR1 is GTSNPN and CDR2 is SVGIG (reference sequence). This CDR3 is 15 amino acids long. V lost 0 bases and J 5 bases, leaving 15 bases between the germline ends.

The sample holds one count of this clone. This CDR3 is CASSPDPLTAQETQYF. The CDR3 nucleotides are TGTGCCAGCAGCCCAGACCCATTGACAGCTCAAGAGACCCAGTACTTC. The rearrangement joins TRBV5-4 to TRBJ2-5, with D perhaps TRBD1 (5 bases). This CDR3 contains 16 residues. Deletions cut 4 bases from V and 2 bases from J, with 18 bases between. CDR1 SGHNT and CDR2 YYREEE come from the germline V gene (reference sequence).

This sequence joins TRBV20-1 and TRBJ2-1; D gene unclear. The CDR3 length is 11 residues. Between the trimmed V and J ends, which lost 1 base and 10 bases, there was a span of 8 bases. CDR1 and CDR2 from the germline V gene are DFQATT and SNEGSKA (reference sequence). The CDR3 bases are TGCAGTGCTAGAGTACAGCAAGAGCAGTTCTTC. As protein: CSARVQQEQFF.

Only a few counts were recorded for this clone. CDR3 coding DNA: TGCGCCAGCAGTCACGGCGAAAACACCGGGGAGCTGTTTTTT. This translates into CASSHGENTGELFF. The chain recombines TRBV5-1 with TRBJ2-2; D remains unclear. The V end lost 5 bases, the J end lost 2 bases, and 10 bases lay between the germline ends. Germline CDR1 and CDR2: SGHRS and YFSETQ. The CDR3 sequence is 14 residues long.

This chain connects TRBV2 to TRBJ2-5; possible D gene TRBD2, 5 bases. V dropped 1 base and J dropped 7 bases, with 10 bases sitting between them. CDR1 and CDR2 from the germline V gene are SNHLY and FYNNEI. CDR3 length: 13 amino acids. The CDR3 sequence: CASSEVTRGTQYF. CDR3 nucleotides: TGTGCCAGCAGTGAAGTGACACGGGGGACCCAGTACTTC.

The rearrangement links TRBV5-1 to TRBJ2-7; TRBD2 agrees at 9 bases. Losses at the gene ends were 3 bases for V and 7 bases for J; bases not matched to a gene: 17. CDR1 SGHRS and CDR2 YFSETQ come from the germline V gene. The CDR3 has 17 amino acids. Here the CDR3 reads CASSSLPSSGSEGEQYF. The CDR3 nucleotides are TGCGCCAGCAGCTCGCTCCCCAGTAGCGGGAGCGAGGGGGAGCAGTACTTC.

The gene calls are TRBV9 and TRBJ1-4; the D gene is possibly TRBD1 (5 bases). Germline V lookup: CDR1 SGDLS, CDR2 YYNGEE. The CDR3 sequence is 14 residues long. V was pared by 4 bases and J by 7 bases, with 14 bases between. The CDR3 sequence: CASSLGTVGEKLFF. The DNA for the CDR3 is TGTGCCAGCAGCCTGGGGACGGTCGGTGAAAAACTGTTTTTT.

V and J are TRBV6-5 and TRBJ2-3, with TRBD2 matching 7 bases. The CDR3 runs 14 residues. Losses at the gene ends were 2 bases for V and 6 bases for J; bases not matched to a gene: 5. From germline, CDR1 is MNHEY and CDR2 SVGAGI. This CDR3 reads CASSYGGRADTQYF. The CDR3 DNA reads TGTGCCAGCAGTTACGGCGGGAGAGCGGATACGCAGTATTTT.

This clone was observed a few times. J is TRBJ2-3 and V is TRBV7-9; no clear D gene. There are 14 residues in the CDR3. Between the trimmed V and J ends, which lost 3 bases and 2 bases, there was a span of 9 bases. Per germline, CDR1 SEHNR and CDR2 FQNEAQ (reference sequence). CDR3 region: CASSLVGATDTQYF. CDR3 DNA: TGTGCCAGCAGCTTGGTTGGTGCCACAGATACGCAGTATTTT.

This chain connects TRBV6-1 to TRBJ1-1, with 7 bases lining up with TRBD1. In germline, CDR1 is MNHNS, CDR2 SASEGT. V gave up 10 bases and J gave up 7 bases; unmatched junction bases: 12. The CDR3 runs 13 residues. CDR3 sequence (DNA): TGTGCCACACGCGGACAGGAGCACAGTGAAGCTTTCTTT. Translated, it gives CATRGQEHSEAFF.

J is TRBJ1-2 and V is TRBV19; D is undetermined. The CDR3 extends over 12 amino acids. Germline V gene data show CDR1 as LNHDA and CDR2 as SQIVND (reference sequence). The V gene lost 8 bases and the J gene lost 5 bases, with 12 bases spanning the gap. The CDR3 spells CASRTEGYGYTF. The CDR3 DNA reads as TGTGCCAGTCGCACCGAGGGATATGGCTACACCTTC.

The chain recombines TRBV7-9 with TRBJ2-1, with a possible D match to TRBD2 (6 bases). Germline V gives CDR1 SEHNR, CDR2 FQNEAQ (reference sequence). There are 14 residues in the CDR3. V lost 5 bases and J lost 9, with 17 bases in between. The CDR3 loop is CASSPLREVVEQFF. The CDR3 DNA reads as TGTGCCAGCAGCCCCTTGAGGGAGGTGGTTGAGCAGTTCTTC.

The chain couples TRBV29-1 to TRBJ2-1; D gene uncertain. The CDR3 extends over 11 amino acids. The germline V gene has CDR1 SQVTM and CDR2 ANQGSEA. Trimming took 7 bases from V and 7 from J, leaving 11 bases between them. As DNA, the CDR3 is TGCAGCGGCCGAGCGCCAAATGAGCAGTTCTTC. As protein: CSGRAPNEQFF.